This T cell receptor (beta chain) was profiled in a study of OX40 agonist ivuxolimab in advanced cancers. Some background on the complete study: Ivuxolimab was a fully human IgG2 agonistic monoclonal antibody targeting the costimulatory receptor OX40 (CD134). The paper covers the monotherapy dose-escalation part of the phase I ivuxolimab trial, which included N of about 50 patients. Prior anti-PD-1, anti-PD-L1 or anti-CTLA-4 therapy was permitted, and checkpoint inhibitors had been received by roughly two fifths of dose-escalation patients. The point of sequencing TCRbeta in the periphery was to test whether ivuxolimab changed TCR sequence diversity and drove clonal T-cell expansion. Partial responses were achieved by three dose-escalation patients, of whom one had hepatocellular carcinoma and two had cutaneous melanoma. Of the roughly 52 patients in dose escalation, about 20 had hepatocellular carcinoma, about 15 had melanoma, 9 had renal cell carcinoma and 9 had head and neck cancer. The dose-escalation cohort was roughly 80% male with a mean age of approximately 59 years, ranging from roughly 23 to 90. Intravenous ivuxolimab was administered to patients every 2 weeks at six dose levels: 0.01, 0.1, 0.3, 1.5, 3 and 10 mg/kg. Results the study describes overall, beyond this receptor: Low levels of normalized T-cell clonal expansion were also seen in some patients who did not respond. The antigen specificity of the clonally expanded peripheral T cells was not determined. At doses from 0.1 to 3.0 mg/kg, clonal expansion was seen in both CD4+ and CD8+ blood T cells between baseline and week 6. After ivuxolimab, more expanded clones were found on average in CD8+ T cells than in CD4+ T cells. Partial responders in the 0.1-3.0 mg/kg groups had among the lowest normalized peripheral clonal expansion, especially among CD8+ T cells.

Trimming leaves V shorter by 4 bases and J shorter by 7 bases, with the junction holding 2 bases beyond the gene matches. CDR1 is given as SGHNT and CDR2 as YYREEE, both from the germline V gene (reference sequence). The CDR3 numbers 13 residues from cysteine through phenylalanine. Just the 39-base CDR3 DNA is kept, in frame starting at base 1. Patients with autoimmune disease history or receiving systemic immunosuppression were excluded from the trial. Peripheral blood for TCR sequencing was drawn from every dose cohort at baseline, at cycle 4 day 1 and at cycle 7 day 1. The samples were taken from a phase I, first-in-human, multicenter, open-label dose-escalation trial of ivuxolimab. Adults with locally advanced or metastatic head and neck squamous cell, hepatocellular, melanoma or renal cell carcinoma were enrolled in the trial. Before TCR sequencing, CD4+ T cells and CD8+ T cells were sorted from peripheral blood as separate populations.

Genomic DNA was isolated from the sorted cells so that the TCRbeta CDR3 region could be sequenced. The immunoSEQ Assay was used for sequencing of TCRbeta CDR3 regions. The table was pulled from immuneACCESS by TCRdb, which kept in-frame rearrangements only. Such tables lose some clones; where checked, under half of the loss comes from unresolved V genes, and the rest has no known cause. Across this sample there are around 95,000 clones, with around 89% seen only once. Approximately 0.16% of the sample goes to the ten largest clones. As to this clone: Its antigen has not been determined. Per-base quality was not reported, and no clone a single base away is much larger than it.

The TCR sequence derives from an adult with an advanced solid tumor such as melanoma, head and neck, liver or kidney cancer. Sequenced here: CD4+ or CD8+ T cells sorted from blood, sampled in a trial of the OX40 agonist ivuxolimab. The chain employs TRBV5-4 and TRBJ1-6; the junction holds 7 bases that match TRBD1. The sequenced DNA is TGTGCCAGCAGCCCAGGGGGAAATTCACCCCTCCACTTT. The resulting protein is CASSPGGNSPLHF. With the rest looked up from the reference TRBV5-4 and TRBJ1-6 genes rather than sequenced, the full variable domain is ETGVTQSPTHLIKTRGQQVTLRCSSQSGHNTVSWYQQALGQGPQFIFQYYREEENGRGNFPPRFSGLQFPNYSSELNVNALELDDSALYLCASSPGGNSPLHFGNGTRLTVT.